Detailed here is one TCR beta chain. Its target is unknown. Germline CDR1 MNHEY, CDR2 SVGAGI. Trimming took 4 bases from V and 2 from J; bases not matched to a gene: 5. The CDR3 consists of 16 residues. The donors (healthy individuals) were bone marrow donors. The PCR employed 60 Vbeta primers together with 13 Jbeta primers. Some clones are missing from TCRdb's copy, which holds only in-frame ones; the method was immunoSEQ multiplex PCR. Of 120,000 or so clones in the sample, about 80% were seen once. This sample is drawn from a study of cytomegalovirus exposure and HLA in healthy donors. Study-wide background: HLA-typed donors were the source of tens of millions of unique TCRs, which an early data release held.

Study-wide results and caveats: The majority of TCR sequences were rare, yet some public TCRs appeared in many donors. Earlier analysis found most TCR beta V segments productive about 87% or about 30% of the time.

The receptor was isolated from a female donor in good health and CMV-seropositive. Specimen: PBMCs. The chain links TRBV6-5 to TRBJ2-3; 11 bases are a match to TRBD2. CDR3 loop: CASSLAGGAPTDTQYF. Written as DNA, the CDR3 is TGTGCCAGCAGTTTAGCGGGGGGGGCGCCCACAGATACGCAGTATTTT.